These 26 T cell receptor beta chains were sequenced from one sample in a study of T-cell reconstitution after alpha-beta-depleted transplantation in children. The library targeted TCRbeta and was prepared with unique molecular identifiers. TCRdb re-called the PCR reads with MiXCR, one entry per CDR3 protein. The repertoire includes hundreds of thousands of distinct CDR3 sequences, around a sixth of them detected once, and over 0.95% sits in the top ten. The specimen was PBMCs from the stem cell graft donor, collected from the stem cell graft. These receptors were taken from a human donor who donated a stem cell graft to a child with acute myeloid leukemia.

This clonotype has only a few counts. V gene TRBV9 combines with J gene TRBJ2-7; D might be TRBD1 or TRBD2, each matching 5 bases. Germline lookup yields CDR1 SGDLS and CDR2 YYNGEE. This CDR3 has 15 amino acids. V dropped 0 bases and J dropped 5 bases, with 15 bases sitting between them. CDR3 protein: CASSVEPGSPDEQYF. The CDR3 DNA reads TGTGCCAGCAGCGTAGAGCCAGGGAGTCCGGACGAGCAGTACTTC.

This clonotype was found many times. The V and J genes are TRBV10-3 and TRBJ2-2, with no clear D. Trimming removed 3 bases at V and 5 bases at J, with 10 bases between. In germline, CDR1 is ENHRY, CDR2 SYGVKD. There are 14 residues in the CDR3. The chain's CDR3 is CAISESNPTGELFF. In DNA form, the CDR3 reads TGTGCCATCAGTGAATCCAATCCAACCGGGGAGCTGTTTTTT.

This chain uses TRBV12-3 or TRBV12-4 with TRBJ2-7, with 8 nucleotides matching TRBD2. V lost 6 bases and J lost 5; bases outside the gene matches: 6. The CDR3 contains 13 residues. The CDR3 DNA follows: TGTGCCAGCAGCCTACTAGCGGAACACGAGCAGTACTTC. It specifies CASSLLAEHEQYF.

This clonotype was seen only a few times. The genes are TRBV20-1 and TRBJ2-2, with D hard to call. This CDR3 region has 12 residues. V lost 0 bases and J 6 bases, leaving 5 bases between the germline ends. Germline values: CDR1 DFQATT, CDR2 SNEGSKA (reference sequence). Here the CDR3 DNA reads TGCAGTGCTAGAGATCCCGCCGGGGAGCTGTTTTTT. Amino acid sequence: CSARDPAGELFF.

The chain is built from TRBV20-1 and TRBJ2-7; TRBD1 aligns across 8 bases. This CDR3 spans 14 amino acids. V lost 3 bases and J lost 4; bases outside the gene matches: 8. CDR1 is DFQATT and CDR2 is SNEGSKA in the germline V gene (reference sequence). The CDR3 spells CSASDPRGRYEQYF. The CDR3 nucleotides read TGCAGTGCTAGCGACCCCAGGGGGCGGTACGAGCAGTACTTC.

In this sample, this clonotype turned up many times. This chain links TRBV20-1 with TRBJ2-1; TRBD1 aligns across 9 bases. Germline V gene sequence: CDR1 DFQATT, CDR2 SNEGSKA (reference sequence). The V gene end was trimmed by 2 bases and the J gene end by 9 bases; junction bases not matched to a gene: 14. The CDR3 extends over 16 amino acids. Written as DNA, the CDR3 is TGCAGTGCTAGAACCCCGGGACAGGGATTCTCAATTGAGCAGTTCTTC. Translated: CSARTPGQGFSIEQFF.

This clonotype was seen at least ten times. This chain uses TRBV29-1 with TRBJ1-2, with TRBD1 matching 9 bases. The V segment lost 6 bases and the J segment 8 bases; nucleotides outside the gene matches: 4. The CDR3 consists of 11 residues. Germline V gene sequence: CDR1 SQVTM, CDR2 ANQGSEA. CDR3 residues: CSVHGTGGYTF. The DNA for the CDR3 is TGCAGCGTCCACGGGACAGGGGGCTACACCTTC. Together with reference TRBV29-1 and TRBJ1-2, the CDR3 gives the full variable domain: SAVISQKPSRDICQRGTSLTIQCQVDSQVTMMFWYRQQPGQSLTLIATANQGSEATYESGFVIDKFPISRPNLTFSTLTVSNMSPEDSSIYLCSVHGTGGYTFGSGTRLTVV.

This clonotype was found many times. The V gene is TRBV20-1, the J gene TRBJ1-5, with TRBD1 as a possible D gene (6 bases). CDR3 length: 17 amino acids. In germline, CDR1 is DFQATT, CDR2 SNEGSKA (reference sequence). Trimming took off 1 base at V and 0 bases at J, with 16 bases between the two ends. The CDR3: CSARVGMGQNSNQPQHF. CDR3 bases: TGCAGTGCTAGAGTGGGGATGGGACAAAATAGCAATCAGCCCCAGCATTTT.

This clonotype was observed at least ten times. The chain uses TRBV7-2 and TRBJ2-5; possibly TRBD1 or TRBD2 for D (5 bases each). The CDR3 length is 14 residues. The V gene's germline CDR1 is SGHTA and CDR2 FQGNSA. V gave up 3 bases and J gave up 2 bases, with 10 bases separating them. The CDR3 coding sequence is TGTGCCAGCAGCTTCCAGGGCGGGCAAGAGACCCAGTACTTC. Amino acids: CASSFQGGQETQYF.

This clonotype was recorded many times. The chain couples TRBV5-1 to TRBJ2-1; tentative D call: TRBD1 (6 bases). V lost 0 bases to trimming and J lost 5 bases, with 9 bases between them. CDR1 and CDR2 (germline): SGHRS, YFSETQ. The CDR3 is 14 residues long. The CDR3 DNA reads as TGCGCCAGCAGCTTGGCGGACAGACACAATGAGCAGTTCTTC. Translation: CASSLADRHNEQFF.

Ten or more counts support this clonotype. The chain joins TRBV20-1 to TRBJ1-1, with TRBD1 as a possible D gene (6 bases). V lost 2 bases to trimming and J lost 4 bases, with 14 bases between them. The germline CDR1 and CDR2 sequences are DFQATT and SNEGSKA (reference sequence). CDR3 length: 14 amino acids. The DNA of the CDR3 is TGCAGTGCTAGACGAGATGACAGGTTCACTGAAGCTTTCTTT. This sequence encodes CSARRDDRFTEAFF.

V usage is TRBV30 and J usage is TRBJ2-7, with TRBD2 as a possible D gene (6 bases). V lost 3 bases and J 10 bases, leaving 16 bases between the germline ends. Germline loops: CDR1 GTSNPN, CDR2 SVGIG (reference sequence). The CDR3 is 12 residues long. The CDR3 spells CAWSHTGGEQYF. For the CDR3, the DNA is TGTGCCTGGAGCCACACGGGCGGGGAACAGTACTTC.

Comments on this clonotype: A single base separates this from a much larger clone, so it may be a read error. The chain recombines TRBV29-1 with TRBJ2-2; D is uncertain. This CDR3 spans 12 amino acids. CDR1 and CDR2 from the germline V gene are SQVTM and ANQGSEA. Trimming shortened V by 7 bases and J by 6 bases, and 12 bases separated the two germline ends. This CDR3 reads CSADTRSGELFF. CDR3 nucleotides: TGCAGCGCTGATACCAGATCCGGGGAGCTGTTTTTT.

This clonotype occurred many times. The chain uses TRBV5-1 and TRBJ2-1, with a weak D call TRBD1 (5 bases). This CDR3 comprises 11 residues. Germline V CDR1 and CDR2: SGHRS, YFSETQ. Trimming pared 6 bases from V and 5 bases from J, leaving 6 bases between. In nucleotides, the CDR3 is TGCGCCAGCACCAGGGACAATGAGCAGTTCTTC. Translation gives CASTRDNEQFF.

This clonotype has a handful of counts. The genes are TRBV7-3 and TRBJ2-1; the D gene is possibly TRBD2 (6 bases). This CDR3 spans 15 amino acids. V was clipped by 5 bases and J by 5 bases, with 16 bases between them. The V gene's germline CDR1 is SGHTA and CDR2 FQGTGA. The CDR3 DNA is TGTGCCAGCAGCCGAAAGACTAGTGGGCACAATGAGCAGTTCTTC. This translates into CASSRKTSGHNEQFF. The full variable domain, completed using reference TRBV7-3 and TRBJ2-1, is GAGVSQTPSNKVTEKGKYVELRCDPISGHTALYWYRQSLGQGPEFLIYFQGTGAADDSGLPNDRFFAVRPEGSVSTLKIQRTERGDSAVYLCASSRKTSGHNEQFFGPGTRLTVL.

A note on this clonotype: This may stem from a read error, because a much larger clone lies one nucleotide away. The chain couples TRBV28 to TRBJ2-3; 7 bases agree with TRBD1. The CDR3 extends over 15 amino acids. Unmatched junction bases numbered 3, after V lost 2 bases and J lost 1 base. Germline CDR1 reads MDHEN; CDR2 reads SYDVKM. CDR3 nucleotides: TGTGCCAGCAGTTTACCGGACAGGCGCACAGATACGCAGTATTTT. This codes for CASSLPDRRTDTQYF.

This clonotype was observed at least ten times. The rearrangement links TRBV20-1 to TRBJ1-5; maybe TRBD1 (5 bases). Germline V lookup: CDR1 DFQATT, CDR2 SNEGSKA (reference sequence). CDR3 length: 14 amino acids. The germline V and J ends were trimmed by 2 bases and 5 bases, with 13 bases remaining between them. This chain's CDR3 is CSARPPGIDQPQHF. In DNA, the CDR3 is TGCAGTGCTAGACCTCCAGGGATCGATCAGCCCCAGCATTTT.

This clonotype was detected many times. The chain uses TRBV20-1 and TRBJ2-4; possibly TRBD2 for D (5 bases). Germline CDR1 and CDR2: DFQATT and SNEGSKA (reference sequence). V lost 0 bases, J lost 0 bases, and 15 bases lay in between. The CDR3 consists of 17 residues. The CDR3 DNA follows: TGCAGTGCTAGAGATCGGGGAACTCTACTAGCCAAAAACATTCAGTACTTC. As protein: CSARDRGTLLAKNIQYF.

This clonotype was seen many times. The chain links TRBV29-1 to TRBJ1-2; no clear D gene. V lost 5 bases and J 3 bases, leaving 13 bases between the germline ends. Germline CDR1 and CDR2: SQVTM and ANQGSEA. This CDR3 comprises 13 residues. Here the CDR3 DNA reads TGCAGCGTTTCAACCATCAGGCACTATGGCTACACCTTC. It codes for CSVSTIRHYGYTF.

The table lists this clonotype with many counts. This chain joins TRBV30 and TRBJ2-1; D possibly corresponds to TRBD2 (6 bases). Trimming removed 2 bases from V and 4 bases from J, with 12 bases in between. Germline V gene sequence: CDR1 GTSNPN, CDR2 SVGIG (reference sequence). The CDR3 has 14 residues. CDR3 DNA: TGTGCCTGGAGTAGGGCGGGGCTTTACAATGAGCAGTTCTTC. As protein: CAWSRAGLYNEQFF.

This clonotype appeared many times. The chain uses TRBV20-1 and TRBJ2-7, with a possible D match to TRBD2 (5 bases). Trimming pared 2 bases from V and 3 bases from J, leaving 8 bases between. Looked up from germline, CDR1 is DFQATT and CDR2 is SNEGSKA (reference sequence). This CDR3 has 12 residues. CDR3 residues: CSARSGDYEQYF. The CDR3 DNA is TGCAGTGCTAGATCCGGGGACTACGAGCAGTACTTC.

The sample holds many counts of this clonotype. The V and J genes are TRBV20-1 and TRBJ1-5; D remains ambiguous. The V end lost 3 bases, the J end lost 4 bases, and 13 bases lay between the germline ends. This CDR3 contains 14 residues. Germline V gene data show CDR1 as DFQATT and CDR2 as SNEGSKA (reference sequence). The CDR3 DNA reads TGCAGTGCTAGGCGGGGAGCCCGTAATCAGCCCCAGCATTTT. It codes for CSARRGARNQPQHF.

The chain recombines TRBV7-2 with TRBJ2-3; 9 positions match TRBD2. The CDR3 covers 18 residues. V shed 0 bases, J shed 5 bases, and the junction held 12 bases outside the gene matches. Germline-derived CDR1 and CDR2 are SGHTA and FQGNSA. For the CDR3, the DNA is TGTGCCAGCAGCTTAGCGGGAGTAGCGGGGGACATCGTAGATACGCAGTATTTT. Its protein is CASSLAGVAGDIVDTQYF.

The chain couples TRBV27 to TRBJ2-3; perhaps D is TRBD1 or TRBD2 (5 bases each). Germline V gene sequence: CDR1 MNHEY, CDR2 SMNVEV (reference sequence). This CDR3 comprises 14 residues. V lost 7 bases, J lost 4 bases, and 15 bases lay in between. The chain's CDR3 is CASTLGGPADTQYF. The CDR3 nucleotides read TGTGCCAGCACTCTTGGGGGTCCGGCAGATACGCAGTATTTT.

This clonotype was seen repeatedly, ten times or more. The rearrangement joins TRBV20-1 to TRBJ1-3; D uncertain. This CDR3 comprises 13 residues. Per germline, CDR1 DFQATT and CDR2 SNEGSKA (reference sequence). Trimming shortened V by 3 bases and J by 1 base, and 7 bases separated the two germline ends. Here the CDR3 reads CSASSGSGNTIYF. As DNA, the CDR3 is TGCAGTGCTAGTAGCGGGTCTGGAAACACCATATATTTT.

The table lists this clonotype with many counts. The chain uses TRBV12-3 or TRBV12-4 and TRBJ1-2, with 9 bases that match TRBD1. The CDR3 consists of 14 residues. V lost 5 bases and J lost 5; bases outside the gene matches: 6. CDR3 nucleotide sequence: TGTGCCAGCAGTCCAGGGACAGGGATGTATGGCTACACCTTC. This encodes CASSPGTGMYGYTF.